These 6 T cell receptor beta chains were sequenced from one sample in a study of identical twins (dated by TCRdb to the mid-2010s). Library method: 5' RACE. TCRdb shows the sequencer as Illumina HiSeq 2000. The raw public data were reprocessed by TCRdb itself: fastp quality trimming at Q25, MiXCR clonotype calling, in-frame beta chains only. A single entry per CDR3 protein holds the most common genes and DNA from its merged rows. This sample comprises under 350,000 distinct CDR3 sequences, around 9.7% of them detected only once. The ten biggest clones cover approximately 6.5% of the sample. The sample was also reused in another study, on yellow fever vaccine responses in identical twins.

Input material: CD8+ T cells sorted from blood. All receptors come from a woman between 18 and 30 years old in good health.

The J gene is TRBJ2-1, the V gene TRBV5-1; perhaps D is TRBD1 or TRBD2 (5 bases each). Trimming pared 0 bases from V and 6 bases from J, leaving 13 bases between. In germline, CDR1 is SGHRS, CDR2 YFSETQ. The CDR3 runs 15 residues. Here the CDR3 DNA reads TGCGCCAGCAGCTTGGCCTTTGGGACGCGCAATGAGCAGTTCTTC. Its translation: CASSLAFGTRNEQFF.

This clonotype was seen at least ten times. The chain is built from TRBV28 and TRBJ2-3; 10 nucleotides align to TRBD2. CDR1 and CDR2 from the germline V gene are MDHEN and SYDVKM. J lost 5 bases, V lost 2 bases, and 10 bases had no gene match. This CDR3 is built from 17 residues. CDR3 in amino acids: CASSLTLAGEAGDTQYF. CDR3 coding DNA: TGTGCCAGCAGTTTAACCCTAGCGGGAGAAGCCGGAGATACGCAGTATTTT.

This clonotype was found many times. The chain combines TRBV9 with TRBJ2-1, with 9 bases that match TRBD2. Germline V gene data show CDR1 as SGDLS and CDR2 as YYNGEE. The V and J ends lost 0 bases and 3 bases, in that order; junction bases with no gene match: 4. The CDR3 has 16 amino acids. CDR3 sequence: CASSVDWRGGYNEQFF. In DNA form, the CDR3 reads TGTGCCAGCAGCGTAGACTGGCGGGGGGGCTACAATGAGCAGTTCTTC.

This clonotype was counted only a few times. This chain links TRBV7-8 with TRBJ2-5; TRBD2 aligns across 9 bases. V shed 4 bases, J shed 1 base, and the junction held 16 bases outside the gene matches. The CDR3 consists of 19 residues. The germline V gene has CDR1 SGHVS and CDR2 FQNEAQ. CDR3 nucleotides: TGTGCCAGCAGCTGGACAATAGCGGGAGAAGGGGCTATCCAAGAGACCCAGTACTTC. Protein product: CASSWTIAGEGAIQETQYF. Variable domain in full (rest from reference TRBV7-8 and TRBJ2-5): GAGVSQSPRYKVAKRGQDVALRCDPISGHVSLFWYQQALGQGPEFLTYFQNEAQLDKSGLPSDRFFAERPEGSVSTLKIQRTQQEDSAVYLCASSWTIAGEGAIQETQYFGPGTRLLVL.

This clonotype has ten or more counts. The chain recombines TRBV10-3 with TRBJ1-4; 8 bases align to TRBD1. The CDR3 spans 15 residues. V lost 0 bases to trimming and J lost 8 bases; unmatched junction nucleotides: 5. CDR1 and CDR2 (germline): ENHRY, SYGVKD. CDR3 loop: CAISESVDRDEKLFF. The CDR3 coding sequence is TGTGCCATCAGTGAGTCGGTGGACAGGGACGAAAAACTGTTTTTT.

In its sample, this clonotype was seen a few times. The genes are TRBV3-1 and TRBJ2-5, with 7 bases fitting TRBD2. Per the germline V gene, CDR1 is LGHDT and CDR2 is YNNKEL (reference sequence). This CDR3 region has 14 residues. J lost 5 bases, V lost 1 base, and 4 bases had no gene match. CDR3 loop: CASSQVTSWETQYF. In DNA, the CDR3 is TGTGCCAGCAGCCAAGTGACTAGCTGGGAGACCCAGTACTTC.